This is a list of T cell receptor beta chains from one sample in a study of beta chain features in type 1 diabetes. The protocol was immunoSEQ multiplex PCR, while the TCRdb copy is restricted to in-frame clones and leaves out a portion. The table has around 200,000 clones, around 13% seen once; the top ten hold approximately 0.64%. What was sequenced was central memory CD4+ T cells from blood. The origin of the receptors is a woman under 30 in good health. The CDR3 runs from the conserved cysteine through the conserved F or W. The D gene is left open where the match is weak. Clone size appears in some rows only: once, few, many, or a class for an expanded clone.

CDR3 protein: CASSVAGTGVYEQYF; CDR3 DNA: TGTGCCAGTAGTGTCGCCGGGACAGGGGTTTACGAGCAGTACTTC; CDR3 length: 15; D gene: TRBD1; J gene: TRBJ2-7; V gene: TRBV19; clone size: .
CDR3 protein: CSVAGTSGRAGELFF; CDR3 DNA: TGCAGCGTCGCCGGGACTAGCGGGAGGGCCGGGGAGCTGTTTTTT; CDR3 length: 15; D gene: TRBD2; J gene: TRBJ2-2; V gene: TRBV29-1; clone size: .
CDR3 protein: CSGQGTYEQYF; CDR3 DNA: TGCAGTGGACAGGGTACCTACGAGCAGTACTTC; CDR3 length: 11; D gene: TRBD1; J gene: TRBJ2-7; V gene: TRBV20-1; clone size: .
CDR3 protein: CASRYFSDEQYF; CDR3 DNA: TGTGCCAGCAGATACTTTAGCGACGAGCAGTACTTC; CDR3 length: 12; D gene: .; J gene: TRBJ2-7; V gene: TRBV6-6; clone size: few
CDR3 protein: CASSPYLITGVSNTEAFF; CDR3 DNA: TGTGCCAGCAGCCCATATTTGATTACGGGGGTCTCGAACACTGAAGCTTTCTTT; CDR3 length: 18; D gene: .; J gene: TRBJ1-1; V gene: TRBV13; clone size: .
CDR3 protein: CASSLLAGTAVAKNIQYF; CDR3 DNA: TGTGCCAGCAGCTTACTGGCCGGGACAGCGGTAGCCAAAAACATTCAGTACTTC; CDR3 length: 18; D gene: TRBD1; J gene: TRBJ2-4; V gene: TRBV5-6; clone size: few
CDR3 protein: CAWSRSGNTIYF; CDR3 DNA: TGTGCCTGGAGCCGCTCTGGAAACACCATATATTTT; CDR3 length: 12; D gene: .; J gene: TRBJ1-3; V gene: TRBV30; clone size: few
CDR3 protein: CATSRTTASGGELFF; CDR3 DNA: TGTGCCACCAGCAGGACGACAGCCTCGGGCGGGGAGCTGTTTTTT; CDR3 length: 15; D gene: .; J gene: TRBJ2-2; V gene: TRBV15; clone size: .
CDR3 protein: CASSQAGTGQTFGQYF; CDR3 DNA: TGCGCCAGCAGCCAAGCCGGGACAGGTCAAACGTTTGGCCAGTACTTC; CDR3 length: 16; D gene: TRBD1; J gene: TRBJ2-5; V gene: TRBV4-3; clone size: .
CDR3 protein: CASSTGQGREQYF; CDR3 DNA: TGTGCCAGCAGCACGGGACAGGGCCGCGAGCAGTACTTC; CDR3 length: 13; D gene: TRBD1; J gene: TRBJ2-7; V gene: TRBV7-2; clone size: .
CDR3 protein: CASIWPSQETQYF; CDR3 DNA: TGTGCCAGCATATGGCCTAGCCAAGAGACCCAGTACTTC; CDR3 length: 13; D gene: .; J gene: TRBJ2-5; V gene: TRBV27; clone size: .
CDR3 protein: CASTGGRNSYNEQFF; CDR3 DNA: TGTGCCAGTACGGGCGGGAGGAATTCCTACAATGAGCAGTTCTTC; CDR3 length: 15; D gene: TRBD2; J gene: TRBJ2-1; V gene: TRBV19; clone size: few
CDR3 protein: CASSPGTTEKLFF; CDR3 DNA: TGTGCCAGCAGCCCCGGGACTACAGAAAAACTGTTTTTT; CDR3 length: 13; D gene: .; J gene: TRBJ1-4; V gene: TRBV11-1; clone size: few